This TCR beta chain was sequenced for a study of T cell responses to AZD1222 COVID-19 vaccine. Whole-study findings and limits: Seropositive at baseline were only a handful of AZD1222 recipients. Increases in Spike-specific TCR breadth and depth were seen after two AZD1222 doses. Along spike, vaccine-associated CD4 TCRs were found throughout, with dominance at 160-218 and 743-854.

TCRdb's copy holds only in-frame clones and misses some; the assay was immunoSEQ multiplex PCR. The table shows around 84,000 clones, with 80% to 90% occurring only once. A note on this clone: What it recognizes is unknown.

V was pared by 5 bases and J by 8 bases, with 6 bases of the junction left unmatched. Germline CDR1 SQVTM, CDR2 ANQGSEA. This CDR3 comprises 12 residues. This receptor was identified in an adult in good health. The starting material was peripheral blood, obtained on day 0 of AZD1222 vaccination. This chain uses TRBV29-1 with TRBJ1-2; 9 bases align to TRBD1. The CDR3 is CSVLYTGGGYTF. In DNA, the CDR3 is TGCAGCGTTCTTTATACAGGGGGCGGCTACACCTTC. Together with reference TRBV29-1 and TRBJ1-2, the CDR3 gives the full variable domain: SAVISQKPSRDICQRGTSLTIQCQVDSQVTMMFWYRQQPGQSLTLIATANQGSEATYESGFVIDKFPISRPNLTFSTLTVSNMSPEDSSIYLCSVLYTGGGYTFGSGTRLTVV.